What follows are 18 T cell receptor beta chains derived from one specimen sequenced in a study of blood T cell repertoires in COVID-19. Sequencing was performed with immunoSEQ multiplex PCR; in TCRdb, only in-frame clones are kept and a portion is missing. This sample has roughly 24,000 clones, with approximately 92% found just once. The sequencing input was peripheral blood. Receptors originate from a human donor in a cohort sampled during active COVID-19.

The V gene is TRBV7-8, the J gene TRBJ2-3; D may be TRBD2 (6 bases). The CDR3 sequence is 15 residues long. Germline V lookup: CDR1 SGHVS, CDR2 FQNEAQ. Deletions cut 2 bases from V and 0 bases from J, with 9 bases between. CDR3 sequence: CASSLRRESTDTQYF. CDR3 nucleotides: TGTGCCAGCAGCTTAAGGCGGGAAAGCACAGATACGCAGTATTTT.

The chain is built from TRBV6-5 and TRBJ2-1; TRBD2 matches 12 bases. J gave up 7 bases and V 7 bases, and 8 bases lay outside the gene matches. The CDR3 length is 15 residues. CDR1 and CDR2 (germline): MNHEY, SVGAGI. The chain's CDR3 is CASILAGGPWNEQFF. Here the CDR3 DNA reads TGTGCCAGCATTCTAGCGGGAGGGCCCTGGAATGAGCAGTTCTTC.

This chain uses TRBV7-9 with TRBJ1-4; no reliable D call. V lost 1 base, J lost 12 bases, and 9 bases lay in between. Germline loops: CDR1 SEHNR, CDR2 FQNEAQ (reference sequence). The CDR3 loop spans 12 amino acids. For the CDR3, the DNA is TGTGCCAGCAGCTTAGACGGGTCCCAACTGTTTTTT. Translated: CASSLDGSQLFF.

The rearrangement uses TRBV12-3 or TRBV12-4 and TRBJ1-2; D gene ambiguous. The CDR3 runs 12 residues. V was clipped by 1 base and J by 10 bases, with 10 bases between them. Written as DNA, the CDR3 is TGTGCCAGCAGTTTAGGGCGGGTTGACTACACCTTC. Translated, it gives CASSLGRVDYTF.

This rearrangement joins TRBV19 to TRBJ2-4, with D possibly being TRBD1 (5 bases). CDR1 LNHDA and CDR2 SQIVND come from the germline V gene (reference sequence). The V end was cut by 1 base, the J end by 0 bases, with 16 bases between. This CDR3 is built from 18 residues. The CDR3 DNA sequence: TGTGCCAGTAGTATAGGGTTTTCCGACAGATTAGCCAAAAACATTCAGTACTTC. Residues: CASSIGFSDRLAKNIQYF.

The rearrangement joins TRBV5-5 to TRBJ1-4, with TRBD1 matching over 7 bases. The CDR3 runs 14 residues. Germline V gene lookup returns CDR1 SGHKS and CDR2 YYEKEE (reference sequence). V trimming: 4 bases; J trimming: 3 bases; junction bases outside the gene matches: 3. The CDR3, as DNA: TGTGCCAGCAGCCTAGGGACAGCTAATGAAAAACTGTTTTTT. Its translation: CASSLGTANEKLFF. The full variable domain, its missing parts supplied by reference TRBV5-5 and TRBJ1-4, is DAGVTQSPTHLIKTRGQQVTLRCSPISGHKSVSWYQQVLGQGPQFIFQYYEKEERGRGNFPDRFSARQFPNYSSELNVNALLLGDSALYLCASSLGTANEKLFFGSGTQLSVL.

The chain recombines TRBV28 with TRBJ1-2, with D possibly matching TRBD1 (6 bases). V was trimmed by 7 bases and J by 3 bases, leaving 15 bases between them. The CDR3 has 14 residues. Germline CDR1 reads MDHEN; CDR2 reads SYDVKM. The DNA for the CDR3 is TGTGCCAGCACCCCTCTGGGGGGGCACTATGGCTACACCTTC. As protein: CASTPLGGHYGYTF.

The gene calls are TRBV7-3 and TRBJ2-3, with D possibly TRBD2 on 5 matching bases. The V gene's germline CDR1 is SGHTA and CDR2 FQGTGA. The V end was cut by 9 bases, the J end by 5 bases, with 15 bases between. The CDR3 runs to 13 residues. The CDR3 nucleotides are TGTGCCAGTGGCCCCGGGATAGGAGATACGCAGTATTTT. This codes for CASGPGIGDTQYF.

J is TRBJ2-1 and V is TRBV2; 8 bases match TRBD2. Trimming at V came to 7 bases and at J to 2 bases, leaving 7 bases not matched to a gene. This CDR3 spans 15 amino acids. Germline CDR1 and CDR2: SNHLY and FYNNEI. CDR3 sequence reads: CASMVGSGTYNEQFF. The CDR3 nucleotides are TGTGCCAGCATGGTTGGTAGCGGGACCTACAATGAGCAGTTCTTC.

This clone was seen only once. The CDR3 DNA reads TGTGCCAGTAGTATCCGGAGTTCTGCAGATACGCAGTATTTT. Its translation is CASSIRSSADTQYF. The V and J genes are TRBV19 and TRBJ2-3; D gene ambiguous. The CDR3 extends over 14 amino acids. V gave up 3 bases and J gave up 4 bases, with 11 bases separating them. Germline loops: CDR1 LNHDA, CDR2 SQIVND (reference sequence).

The V call is TRBV4-1, the J call TRBJ2-1; TRBD1 might be the D (9 bases). With 0 bases removed from V and 9 bases from J, the gap between germline ends came to 15 bases. The CDR3 totals 15 residues. Germline V gene lookup returns CDR1 MGHRA and CDR2 YSYEKL. CDR3 DNA: TGCGCCAGCAGCCAAGATGCGGGGGGACAGGGTGAGCAGTTCTTC. Translating it yields CASSQDAGGQGEQFF.

The V call is TRBV19, the J call TRBJ2-1, with 10 bases fitting TRBD2. The V gene end was trimmed by 3 bases and the J gene end by 9 bases; junction bases not matched to a gene: 8. Germline CDR1 LNHDA, CDR2 SQIVND (reference sequence). CDR3 length: 15 residues. The CDR3 protein is CASSISSGGAGEQFF. In DNA, the CDR3 is TGTGCCAGTAGTATCTCCAGCGGGGGGGCCGGTGAGCAGTTCTTC.

The genes are TRBV6-5 and TRBJ2-7, with 7 bases fitting TRBD1. Germline V gives CDR1 MNHEY, CDR2 SVGAGI. The CDR3 totals 15 residues. The junction had 5 bases not matched to a gene; V was cut back by 0 bases and J by 3 bases. CDR3 sequence: CASSYSGTVNYEQYF. In nucleotides, the CDR3 is TGTGCCAGCAGTTACTCAGGGACAGTAAACTACGAGCAGTACTTC.

The chain recombines TRBV16 with TRBJ2-7; D may be TRBD2 (5 bases). CDR1 and CDR2 from the germline V gene are KGHSY and FQNENV. The CDR3 is 16 amino acids. Trimming removed 5 bases at V and 2 bases at J, with 19 bases between. This CDR3 reads CASSIDMRRTPYEQYF. The CDR3 DNA reads TGTGCCAGCAGCATCGATATGAGGCGGACTCCCTACGAGCAGTACTTC.

The rearrangement uses TRBV5-6 and TRBJ1-1; weak D call: TRBD1 (5 bases). This CDR3 has 15 amino acids. V lost 4 bases and J lost 2, with 15 bases in between. Germline CDR1 is SGHDT and CDR2 is YYEEEE. This CDR3 is CASSRKQGLNTEAFF. CDR3 nucleotides: TGTGCCAGCAGCCGAAAGCAGGGACTCAACACTGAAGCTTTCTTT.

V is TRBV14 and J is TRBJ2-3, with D uncertain. This CDR3 is 12 amino acids long. Germline-derived CDR1 and CDR2 are SGHDN and FVKESK. V shed 4 bases and J shed 2 bases, with 4 bases lying between them. CDR3 in amino acids: CASSRYTDTQYF. The CDR3 DNA follows: TGTGCCAGCAGCCGCTACACAGATACGCAGTATTTT.

The chain is built from TRBV11-2 and TRBJ2-5; 7 bases line up with TRBD1. Germline V lookup: CDR1 SGHAT, CDR2 FQNNGV. With 2 bases clipped from V and 2 bases from J, the junction kept 5 bases outside the gene matches. The CDR3 is 15 residues long. The CDR3 DNA is TGTGCCAGCAGCTTAAACCGACAGGGACAAGAGACCCAGTACTTC. Encoded protein: CASSLNRQGQETQYF.

The rearrangement links TRBV4-1 to TRBJ2-4; perhaps TRBD1 as D (6 bases). This CDR3 spans 17 amino acids. V shed 1 base and J shed 0 bases, with 13 bases lying between them. Germline V CDR1 and CDR2: MGHRA, YSYEKL. The CDR3 coding sequence is TGCGCCAGCAGCCAAGGGGGGCAGGGGAGAGCCAAAAACATTCAGTACTTC. This sequence encodes CASSQGGQGRAKNIQYF.